This T cell receptor beta chain was captured by sequencing in a study of blood T cell repertoires in COVID-19 (dated by TCRdb to about 2020). About the study as a whole: Samples covering the acute and convalescent phases of COVID-19 were provided by collaborators in the United States, Italy and Spain. Sample metadata almost always included a de-identified subject ID, COVID-19 status, age in years and sex. The dataset comprised deeply sampled blood TCRbeta repertoires from subjects exposed to, actively infected with, or recovered from COVID-19. A freely available public database, intended as a resource for researchers studying the immune response to SARS-CoV-2, is where the repertoires were released. The prospective study material was composed of cDNA or gDNA derived from T cells, B-cell-depleted T cells, or PBMCs. Where available, HLA class I and class II types were taken from metadata supplied by the sample provider and were not determined by assay-based typing. Samples were obtained from the ongoing ImmuneRACE study (first 160 participants) and from some 1,300 subjects provided by 6 global collaborators.

This clone was seen a single time. Its antigen specificity is not known. The sample holds no much larger clone one base away, and base qualities are not on file. The collaborating institutions used their own protocols to collect whole blood in K2EDTA tubes. For TCRbeta analysis, collaborators shipped samples in one of three forms: frozen whole blood, isolated PBMCs, or DNA extracted from either of those sample types. TCRbeta CDR3 regions were amplified from genomic DNA by means of the immunoSEQ Assay, a bias-controlled multiplex PCR. As for how the authors treated the data: The number of nucleated cells in each sample was estimated from the amplification of reference gene primers within the assay. Sequence reads were collapsed and filtered to measure the absolute abundance of every unique TCRbeta CDR3 rearrangement. Productive Simpson clonality was computed per sample as the square root of Simpson's diversity index over productive rearrangements. The source is immuneACCESS, and TCRdb retained only in-frame sequences with V and J called. Part of the clones is not carried over; for the studies checked, unresolved V genes explain less than half of this, and the remainder is unexplained. That table furnishes V, J and clone size, whereas the DNA furnished D and trimming. For this sample there are fewer than 300,000 clones; 81% appear just once. The ten largest clonotypes hold around 2.9% of the sample.

Overall study outcomes, separate from this receptor: Clinical and demographic metadata were provided uncurated, with the amount varying by source and participant.

Taken from the germline V gene, the CDR1 and CDR2 loops are MGHRA and YSYEKL. Trimming takes 4 bases off V and 5 bases off J; junction bases not matched to a gene: 8. Including the terminal cysteine and phenylalanine, the CDR3 comprises 16 residues. Just the 48-base CDR3 DNA is kept, in frame starting at base 1. Sequenced material: peripheral blood. This clonotype originated in a woman aged 55-69 years with active or convalescent COVID-19. Recombination connected TRBV4-1 to TRBJ1-5; 10 middle bases align to TRBD1. The CDR3 region reads CASSRRDRGEDQPQHF. At the DNA level, the sequence is TGCGCCAGCAGCCGCCGGGACAGGGGCGAGGATCAGCCCCAGCATTTT.